The 8 T cell receptor beta chains given below trace back to one sample, sequenced in a study of tumor-infiltrating lymphocytes in primary liver carcinoma. The researchers produced TCR beta cDNA from 450 to 600 ng total RNA with a constant-region primer. It was through three nested multiplex PCR rounds of slightly modified ARM-PCR that TCR beta libraries arose. TRBV1-TRBV30 forward primers paired with a C-beta reverse primer drove the first two PCR rounds, roughly 10 cycles each. TCRdb ran MiXCR on the multiplex PCR reads and lists one entry per CDR3 protein. The sample shows approximately 64,000 distinct CDR3 sequences, over 60% of them seen only once. From roughly 21-30 mg of unsorted bulk tissue, DNA and RNA were co-extracted together. Sequencing input: liver tumor tissue from sampling region 4. Subset described: tumor region T4, right-lateral pole. The receptors originated from a man in his forties or fifties with primary liver carcinoma and hepatitis B virus infection.

V gene TRBV5-4 combines with J gene TRBJ2-5, with 13 nucleotides matching TRBD2. Germline CDR1 is SGHNT and CDR2 is YYREEE (reference sequence). V was clipped by 2 bases and J by 5 bases; unmatched bases: 6. CDR3 length equals 16 residues. Here the CDR3 DNA reads TGTGCCAGCAGCTTCGGACTAGCGGGAGCGTCGGAGACCCAGTACTTC. It is translated as CASSFGLAGASETQYF.

The gene calls are TRBV30 and TRBJ1-6; unclear D gene. Per the germline V gene, CDR1 is GTSNPN and CDR2 is SVGIG (reference sequence). This CDR3 is built from 15 residues. The V gene lost 2 bases and the J gene lost 12 bases, with 20 bases spanning the gap. The CDR3 is CAWSPRRGKALPLHF. CDR3 nucleotide sequence: TGTGCCTGGAGTCCGCGGAGAGGGAAAGCTTTACCCCTCCACTTT.

The gene calls are TRBV6-6 and TRBJ2-2, with D unclear. CDR1 is MNHNY and CDR2 is SVGAGI in the germline V gene (reference sequence). The CDR3 runs 15 residues. The V end lost 3 bases, the J end lost 2 bases, and 10 bases lay between the germline ends. The CDR3 DNA follows: TGTGCCAGCAGTTATGCCGCCCGTAACACCGGGGAGCTGTTTTTT. Protein sequence: CASSYAARNTGELFF.

On this clonotype: This CDR3 fails to terminate in the conserved phenylalanine or tryptophan, so it likely reflects a read error. The gene calls are TRBV4-1 and TRBJ2-7; D remains unclear. In germline, CDR1 is MGHRA, CDR2 YSYEKL. The CDR3 is made up of 15 amino acids. CDR3 amino acids: CASSHAGSTSCEQYY. The CDR3 nucleotides are TGCGCCAGCAGCCATGCCGGCAGTACCTCCTGCGAGCAGTACTAC.

The chain carries TRBV12-3 or TRBV12-4 and TRBJ1-4; weak D call: TRBD1 (5 bases). CDR3 length: 15 amino acids. DNA for the CDR3: TGTACGAGCAGTTTGTCCCGGGACCTTAGGGAAAAACTGTTTTTT. The encoded protein is CTSSLSRDLREKLFF.

Remarks on this clonotype: A much larger clone differs from this one at a single base, so this may be a read error. The CDR3: CASSPETPGQGRDTQYF. CDR3 in DNA: TGTGCCAGCAGTCCCGAGACGCCGGGACAGGGGCGAGATACGCAGTATTTT. This chain uses TRBV6-5 with TRBJ2-3; 10 bases align to TRBD1. The length of the CDR3 is 17 residues. Per the germline V gene, CDR1 is MNHEY and CDR2 is SVGAGI. V lost 5 bases to trimming and J lost 5 bases; unmatched junction nucleotides: 13.

About this clonotype: Compared with germline, one end of the junction differs, possibly owing to a read error. V gene TRBV11-2 combines with J gene TRBJ2-1; D unclear. CDR1 is SGHAT and CDR2 is FQNNGV in the germline V gene. The CDR3 has 14 amino acids. The CDR3 sequence is CANNLYWLVSEQFF. CDR3 nucleotides: TGTGCCAACAACTTATACTGGCTAGTTAGTGAGCAATTCTTC.

This clonotype came up many times. The gene calls are TRBV10-1 and TRBJ2-1, with TRBD2 matching over 8 bases. V was clipped by 3 bases and J by 5 bases; unmatched bases: 9. In germline, CDR1 is WNHNN, CDR2 SYGVQD (reference sequence). The CDR3 is 16 amino acids. CDR3 coding DNA: TGCGCCAGCAGTGATTCCCCCCCGGGAGGGCACAATGAGCAGTTCTTC. This translates into CASSDSPPGGHNEQFF.